The 3 T cell receptor beta chains presented below share a single source sample, sequenced in a study of PD-1 blockade in classical Hodgkin lymphoma. Regarding time point: newly diagnosed, previously untreated cHL patient sample. It was by magnetic negative selection that CD8+ T cells were isolated from thawed PBMCs. The repertoire was sequenced with immunoSEQ multiplex PCR; TCRdb's copy has only in-frame clones and lacks some. Of 13,000 to 15,000 clones in the sample, roughly nine tenths were seen once. Sequencing was done on a sample of CD8+ T cells from blood. These receptors all come from a human donor with classical Hodgkin lymphoma.

The rearrangement joins TRBV6-1 to TRBJ2-7, with D possibly matching TRBD1 (5 bases). V lost 4 bases, J lost 3 bases, and 13 bases lay in between. CDR1 is MNHNS, CDR2 SASEGT, per germline. The CDR3 spans 14 residues. The CDR3 sequence: CASSVGQGGYEQYV. The CDR3 DNA follows: TGTGCCAGCAGTGTGGGCCAGGGTGGCTACGAGCAGTACGTC.

V gene TRBV27 combines with J gene TRBJ1-2, with 8 bases matching TRBD1. The CDR3 is made up of 13 amino acids. Germline V gene sequence: CDR1 MNHEY, CDR2 SMNVEV (reference sequence). Trimming at V came to 2 bases and at J to 6 bases, leaving 2 bases not matched to a gene. CDR3 amino acids: CASSLGGQDGYTF. DNA for the CDR3: TGTGCCAGCAGTTTAGGGGGACAGGATGGCTACACCTTC.

In this sample, this clone turned up once. J is TRBJ1-1 and V is TRBV27, with D maybe TRBD1 (5 bases). V gave up 7 bases and J gave up 3 bases, with 18 bases separating them. Germline CDR1 reads MNHEY; CDR2 reads SMNVEV (reference sequence). The CDR3 has 15 amino acids. The CDR3 here is CASTVLGPGYTEAFF. As DNA, the CDR3 is TGTGCCAGCACCGTCCTGGGGCCAGGGTACACTGAAGCTTTCTTT.